This is a list of T cell receptor beta chains from one sample in a study of blood T cell repertoires in COVID-19. Sequencing was performed with immunoSEQ multiplex PCR; in TCRdb, only in-frame clones are kept and a portion is missing. The data hold roughly 230,000 clones, with approximately 90% observed a single time. Input material: peripheral blood. The receptors shown here come from a man in his sixties or seventies with acute or convalescent COVID-19. Both conserved end residues are part of each CDR3. The D gene is left open where the match is weak. Not every row has a clone size; where given, it reads once, few, many or a size class.

v_gene	d_gene	len	j_gene	abundance	CDR3aa	CDR3nt
TRBV20-1	TRBD1	15	TRBJ2-6	NA	CSASPTGAGANVLTF	TGCAGTGCTAGTCCAACAGGGGCTGGGGCCAACGTCCTGACTTTC
TRBV15	TRBD2	17	TRBJ2-3	NA	CATSSEGVRGGFDTQYF	TGTGCCACCAGCAGTGAAGGGGTGAGGGGAGGGTTTGATACGCAGTATTTT
TRBV24-1	TRBD1	11	TRBJ1-1	NA	CATSGTGGTFF	TGTGCCACCAGCGGTACAGGGGGAACTTTCTTT
TRBV6-2/TRBV6-3	TRBD2	13	TRBJ2-5	NA	CASSYGGVETQYF	TGTGCCAGCAGTTATGGGGGGGTGGAGACCCAGTACTTC
TRBV23-1	NA	14	TRBJ2-7	NA	CASTLGLCTYEQYF	TGCGCCAGCACTCTTGGACTATGCACCTACGAGCAGTACTTC
TRBV7-6	TRBD1	18	TRBJ2-4	many	CASSKGQGSSSTKNIQYF	TGTGCCAGCAGCAAGGGACAGGGGAGCTCCTCGACCAAAAACATTCAGTACTTC
TRBV5-4	TRBD2	17	TRBJ2-1	NA	CASSLGGSGSSYNEQFF	TGTGCCAGCAGCTTGGGGGGTAGCGGGAGCTCCTACAATGAGCAGTTCTTC
TRBV5-4	NA	12	TRBJ2-5	NA	CASSLNQNDQYF	TGTGCCAGCAGCTTGAACCAGAACGACCAGTACTTC
TRBV19	NA	17	TRBJ1-2	NA	CASSIGQPKYINYGYTF	TGTGCCAGTAGTATAGGACAGCCCAAGTATATCAACTATGGCTACACCTTC
TRBV7-2	NA	14	TRBJ1-1	once	CASSLRQGNTEAFF	TGTGCCAGCAGCTTAAGGCAGGGAAACACTGAAGCTTTCTTT
TRBV5-6	TRBD2	16	TRBJ2-7	NA	CASSLVGTSGSYEQYF	TGTGCCAGCAGCTTAGTTGGGACTAGCGGCTCCTACGAGCAGTACTTC
TRBV7-9	NA	13	TRBJ1-1	NA	CASSLVGGIEAFF	TGTGCCAGCAGCTTAGTGGGGGGGATTGAAGCTTTCTTT
TRBV12-3/TRBV12-4	NA	13	TRBJ1-1	NA	CASSLNSNTEAFF	TGTGCCAGCAGCCTCAACAGCAACACTGAAGCTTTCTTT
TRBV4-1	TRBD1	18	TRBJ1-2	NA	CASSQNAPPGTANYGYTF	TGCGCCAGCAGCCAAAACGCACCACCCGGGACAGCTAACTATGGCTACACCTTC
TRBV5-4	NA	15	TRBJ2-5	NA	CASSSRRDIQETQYF	TGTGCCAGCAGCTCGCGCCGGGACATCCAAGAGACCCAGTACTTC
TRBV7-2	TRBD1	15	TRBJ1-5	NA	CASSARQGRNQPQHF	TGTGCCAGCAGCGCCAGACAGGGAAGAAATCAGCCCCAGCATTTT
TRBV30	NA	15	TRBJ1-2	once	CAWSVPGATNYGYTF	TGTGCCTGGAGTGTACCAGGGGCGACTAACTATGGCTACACCTTC
TRBV18	NA	15	TRBJ2-7	NA	CASSPRGGDFYEQYF	TGTGCCAGCTCACCAAGGGGGGGAGATTTCTACGAGCAGTACTTC
TRBV27	TRBD1	15	TRBJ1-5	NA	CASSNGQGKYQPQHF	TGTGCCAGCAGTAACGGACAGGGGAAGTATCAGCCCCAGCATTTT
TRBV2	NA	15	TRBJ1-3	NA	CASSQTGTPGNTIYF	TGTGCCAGCAGCCAAACAGGGACCCCTGGAAACACCATATATTTT
TRBV27	TRBD2	15	TRBJ2-1	once	CASSLLASGYNEQFF	TGTGCCAGCAGTTTATTGGCTAGCGGGTACAATGAGCAGTTCTTC
TRBV14	NA	13	TRBJ1-2	few	CASSQGFNYGYTF	TGTGCCAGCTCACAGGGTTTCAACTATGGCTACACCTTC
TRBV4-1	TRBD1	18	TRBJ2-3	NA	CASSQDTGTGGTTDTQYF	TGCGCCAGCAGCCAAGACACCGGGACAGGGGGGACCACAGATACGCAGTATTTT
TRBV30	NA	15	TRBJ1-1	NA	CAWRNGQLMNTEAFF	TGTGCCTGGAGGAACGGACAGCTAATGAACACTGAAGCTTTCTTT
TRBV6-6	NA	15	TRBJ2-7	few	CASSYGAGRSYEQYF	TGTGCCAGCAGTTACGGGGCAGGAAGGTCCTACGAGCAGTACTTC
TRBV6-5	NA	13	TRBJ1-5	NA	CASRLQDNQPQHF	TGTGCCAGCAGGTTACAAGACAATCAGCCCCAGCATTTT
TRBV7-9	TRBD2	16	TRBJ2-3	NA	CASSSQLAGVADTQYF	TGTGCCAGCAGCTCCCAACTAGCGGGAGTGGCAGATACGCAGTATTTT
TRBV18	NA	14	TRBJ1-2	NA	CASSPLDRTYGYTF	TGTGCCAGCTCACCCCTTGACAGGACCTATGGCTACACCTTC
TRBV7-8	TRBD1	17	TRBJ1-5	few	CASSSLPGQGARQPQHF	TGTGCCAGCAGCTCCCTCCCGGGACAGGGCGCAAGGCAGCCCCAGCATTTT
TRBV6-5	NA	15	TRBJ2-1	once	CASSPQAAPYNEQFF	TGTGCCAGCAGTCCTCAGGCCGCACCTTACAATGAGCAGTTCTTC
TRBV7-6	TRBD1	17	TRBJ2-7	NA	CASSLASVPGQSYEQYF	TGTGCCAGCAGCTTAGCCTCTGTACCGGGACAGAGCTACGAGCAGTACTTC
TRBV19	TRBD2	16	TRBJ2-7	NA	CASSPPGLAGTYEQYF	TGTGCCAGTAGTCCTCCCGGCTTAGCGGGGACCTACGAGCAGTACTTC
TRBV11-3	TRBD2	17	TRBJ2-2	NA	CASSSTGGYANTGELFF	TGTGCCAGCAGCTCGACGGGAGGGTACGCGAACACCGGGGAGCTGTTTTTT
TRBV2	NA	15	TRBJ2-1	NA	CASNLGQISYNEQFF	TGTGCCAGCAACCTAGGACAGATCTCCTACAATGAGCAGTTCTTC
TRBV6-5	NA	12	TRBJ1-2	NA	CASLSGDYGYTF	TGTGCCAGCTTATCAGGGGATTATGGCTACACCTTC
TRBV3-1/TRBV3-2	TRBD2	18	TRBJ2-1	NA	CASSQAYGAASGYNEQFF	TGTGCCAGCAGCCAAGCTTACGGGGCGGCTAGCGGCTACAATGAGCAGTTCTTC
TRBV29-1	NA	13	TRBJ1-1	NA	CSVAQDMNTEAFF	TGCAGCGTTGCACAGGATATGAACACTGAAGCTTTCTTT
TRBV10-3	NA	13	TRBJ1-5	NA	CAIQGMRNQPQHF	TGTGCCATCCAGGGGATGAGAAATCAGCCCCAGCATTTT
TRBV4-3	NA	15	TRBJ1-2	NA	CASSPGGGGGYGYTF	TGCGCCAGCAGCCCCGGCGGGGGTGGGGGCTATGGCTACACCTTC
TRBV29-1	NA	14	TRBJ1-2	NA	CSVAPYEDEHGYTF	TGCAGCGTCGCCCCCTACGAGGATGAACATGGCTACACCTTC
TRBV28	NA	15	TRBJ1-2	NA	CASSLIGGVSYGYTF	TGTGCCAGCAGTCTTATCGGGGGTGTTAGCTATGGCTACACCTTC
TRBV11-2	TRBD2	15	TRBJ2-1	NA	CASSFQRDSYNEQFF	TGTGCCAGCAGCTTTCAGCGGGACTCCTACAATGAGCAGTTCTTC